The clone carrying this TCR beta chain has a single count. Its antigen is not identified. Naive CD8 cells lacked CD45RO and underwent positive selection for CCR7, leaving out terminally differentiated effector memory CD45RA+ cells. This CDR3 is 16 amino acids long. V shed 2 bases, J shed 4 bases, and the junction held 11 bases outside the gene matches. Germline CDR1 is GTSNPN and CDR2 is SVGIG (reference sequence). These data are taken from a study of shared clonotypes between healthy human individuals. General study findings and limits: The small donor group covered limited genetic and exposure diversity. Rarefaction demonstrated incomplete sorted-subset sequencing despite large depth. It was anticipated that sequencing depth would influence how many clonotypes donors shared.

This table comes from immunoSEQ multiplex PCR, and its TCRdb copy is limited to in-frame clones, with some not included. Counted here are hundreds of thousands of clones, approximately 96% occurring once; the ten biggest clones make up over 0.09%. J is TRBJ2-1 and V is TRBV30; 7 bases map to TRBD1. This sequence was found in a woman aged 25 to 39 in good health. The sample was naive CD8+ T cells sorted from blood. CDR3 amino acids: CAWSRTGATEYNEQFF. The CDR3 DNA is TGTGCCTGGAGTAGGACAGGAGCCACTGAGTACAATGAGCAGTTCTTC.